This T cell receptor (beta chain) stems from a study of cytomegalovirus exposure and HLA in healthy donors. PCR was performed using 60 Vbeta and 13 Jbeta primers. Profiled with immunoSEQ multiplex PCR; TCRdb holds only in-frame clones, not every one. Of some 160,000 clones in the sample, roughly 85% were seen once. In regard to this clone: Its target is unknown.

Study findings and constraints: Later on, an analysis tied 15,000 to 20,000 TCR beta sequences to HLA alleles at 0.05 false discovery rate. 164 TCR beta chains were listed as cytomegalovirus-associated. A few V segments could not be told apart, such as TRBV6-2 and TRBV6-3, and were left out.

Healthy donors of bone marrow made up the group. CDR1 SGHTS and CDR2 YDEGEE come from the germline V gene. Trimming pared 0 bases from V and 8 bases from J, leaving 12 bases between. This CDR3 is built from 14 residues. This chain joins TRBV5-8 and TRBJ2-1; TRBD2 might be the D (7 bases). Sequenced input: PBMCs. The sequence came from a woman aged 25-40 years in good health and CMV-seronegative. The CDR3: CASSLDRGGDEQFF. The CDR3 bases are TGTGCCAGCAGCTTGGATAGGGGGGGCGATGAGCAGTTCTTC. Drawing the rest from reference TRBV5-8 and TRBJ2-1, the complete variable domain is EAGVTQSPTHLIKTRGQQATLRCSPISGHTSVYWYQQALGLGLQFLLWYDEGEERNRGNFPPRFSGRQFPNYSSELNVNALELEDSALYLCASSLDRGGDEQFFGPGTRLTVL.